The 16 T cell receptor beta chains presented below share a single source sample, sequenced in a study of blood T cells in healthy people across ages. Alongside a J-beta primer mix, a sample-barcoded 5' primer served in a second PCR lasting 7 to 11 cycles. In TCRdb, the 5' RACE reads were re-called with MiXCR into one record per CDR3 protein. The data show 1.8 million or so distinct CDR3 sequences, around 40% seen once. The sample consisted of blood. The receptors were sampled from a human donor in good health.

CDR3 protein: CASSYHRRWEGYTF. The CDR3 DNA follows: TGTGCCAGCAGCTACCACAGGCGATGGGAAGGCTACACCTTC. The chain employs TRBV5-5 and TRBJ1-2; possibly TRBD1 for D (5 bases). The V and J ends lost 3 bases and 8 bases respectively, with 17 bases between them. Per germline, CDR1 SGHKS and CDR2 YYEKEE (reference sequence). This CDR3 spans 14 amino acids.

The gene calls are TRBV10-3 and TRBJ1-1; D call uncertain. The V gene lost 5 bases and the J gene lost 7 bases, with 17 bases spanning the gap. Germline CDR1 reads ENHRY; CDR2 reads SYGVKD. The CDR3 is 14 residues long. In DNA, the CDR3 is TGTGCCATCAGTCAAACAGCCCAAAACGGTGAAGCTTTCTTT. Residues: CAISQTAQNGEAFF.

Remarks on this clonotype: A much bigger clone sits one base away, suggesting this may be a read error. V and J are TRBV12-3 or TRBV12-4 and TRBJ1-2; the D is unclear. V was trimmed by 1 base and J by 3 bases, leaving 6 bases between them. This CDR3 comprises 13 residues. CDR3 in amino acids: CASSLDSHYGYTF. For the CDR3, the DNA is TGTGCCAGCAGTTTAGACAGTCACTATGGCTACACCTTC.

This sequence joins TRBV10-3 and TRBJ1-2; possibly TRBD1 for D (6 bases). This CDR3 region has 14 residues. Germline loops: CDR1 ENHRY, CDR2 SYGVKD. Trimming shortened V by 7 bases and J by 2 bases, and 14 bases separated the two germline ends. The CDR3 DNA is TGTGCCATCACCCGGGACACCTCCAACTATGGCTACACCTTC. As protein: CAITRDTSNYGYTF.

This clonotype has just a few counts. V and J are TRBV12-3 or TRBV12-4 and TRBJ2-5; D ambiguous. The J call is uncertain, as TRBJ2-7 better fits the DNA end. The CDR3 runs 13 residues. The CDR3 sequence: CASSSSRWGEQYF. CDR3 DNA sequence: TGTGCCAGCAGTTCCTCCCGTTGGGGCGAGCAGTACTTC.

In its sample, this clonotype was seen a few times. The chain joins TRBV10-3 to TRBJ1-2, with unresolved D. CDR1 is ENHRY and CDR2 is SYGVKD in the germline V gene. The CDR3 contains 15 residues. Trimming stripped 0 bases from V and 1 base from J, with 9 bases between. DNA of the CDR3: TGTGCCATCAGTGAGTCGGGCCCCTATAACTATGGCTACACCTTC. This codes for CAISESGPYNYGYTF.

This clonotype showed up just a few times. The chain combines TRBV20-1 with TRBJ1-2; D gene unclear. The V end lost 2 bases, the J end lost 3 bases, and 10 bases lay between the germline ends. This CDR3 spans 13 amino acids. The germline V gene encodes CDR1 DFQATT and CDR2 SNEGSKA (reference sequence). The CDR3 coding sequence is TGCAGTGCTAGACCAGGCTTGGACTATGGCTACACCTTC. Its protein is CSARPGLDYGYTF.

In this sample, this clonotype turned up a few times. This chain uses TRBV6-5 with TRBJ1-2; D remains ambiguous. The CDR3 totals 12 residues. The V end lost 8 bases, the J end lost 7 bases, and 14 bases lay between the germline ends. CDR1 and CDR2 (germline): MNHEY, SVGAGI. CDR3 sequence reads: CASVKAGSGYTF. The CDR3 DNA is TGTGCCAGCGTCAAGGCGGGGAGTGGCTACACCTTC.

This clonotype was recorded many times. The chain employs TRBV12-3 or TRBV12-4 and TRBJ2-5, with TRBD1 as a possible D gene (5 bases). This CDR3 contains 13 residues. Deletions cut 2 bases from V and 4 bases from J, with 8 bases between. Here the CDR3 reads CASSLSRGETQYF. The CDR3 DNA sequence: TGTGCCAGCAGTTTATCTAGGGGAGAGACCCAGTACTTC.

This clonotype was counted a single time. One junction end disagrees with the germline gene, perhaps due to a read error. V is TRBV10-3 and J is TRBJ1-6; D may be TRBD1 (6 bases). The CDR3 spans 14 residues. CDR1 ENHRY and CDR2 SYGVKD come from the germline V gene. For the CDR3, the DNA is TGTACCATCAGTGGGGCCGACAGGCCTTCACCCCTCCACTTT. It is translated as CTISGADRPSPLHF.

J is TRBJ2-3 and V is TRBV5-6; no clear D. The V gene lost 0 bases and the J gene lost 4 bases, with 12 bases spanning the gap. The germline V gene encodes CDR1 SGHDT and CDR2 YYEEEE. CDR3 length: 15 residues. CDR3 sequence (DNA): TGTGCCAGCAGCTTGGTCTACAGTTCTGCAGATACGCAGTATTTT. It translates to CASSLVYSSADTQYF.

J is TRBJ2-3 and V is TRBV10-3; D not resolved. The germline V gene has CDR1 ENHRY and CDR2 SYGVKD. The CDR3 runs to 13 residues. V lost 3 bases and J 2 bases, leaving 6 bases between the germline ends. The CDR3 here is CAISEPLTDTQYF. The CDR3 nucleotides are TGTGCCATCAGTGAACCTCTCACAGATACGCAGTATTTT.

CDR3 protein: CASSRGTGQAFF. CDR3 in DNA: TGTGCCAGCAGCCGAGGGACAGGCCAAGCTTTCTTT. The chain has TRBV3-1 and TRBJ1-1; 8 bases match TRBD1. Trimming at V came to 4 bases and at J to 9 bases, leaving 4 bases not matched to a gene. The CDR3 consists of 12 residues. Germline V CDR1 and CDR2: LGHDT, YNNKEL (reference sequence).

Regarding this clonotype: The germline gene is not matched at one end of the junction; a read error may be the cause. The rearrangement links TRBV20-1 to TRBJ2-5; D might be TRBD2 (7 bases). The germline V gene encodes CDR1 DFQATT and CDR2 SNEGSKA (reference sequence). The CDR3 totals 14 residues. CDR3 nucleotide sequence: TGCAGTGCTAGTAGGGGGGGAGTCCAAGAGACACAGTACTTC. It codes for CSASRGGVQETQYF.

The chain has TRBV6-2 or TRBV6-3 and TRBJ1-2; D unclear. CDR3 length: 14 amino acids. Between the trimmed V and J ends, which lost 2 bases and 4 bases, there was a span of 11 bases. The germline CDR1 and CDR2 sequences are MNHEY and SVGEGT. This CDR3 is CASSYGPGCYGYTF. The CDR3 bases are TGTGCCAGCAGTTACGGTCCGGGGTGCTATGGCTACACCTTC.

This chain links TRBV11-3 with TRBJ1-2, with D uncertain. The germline V and J ends were trimmed by 3 bases and 6 bases, with 14 bases remaining between them. The CDR3 spans 14 residues. CDR1 and CDR2 (germline): SGHNT, YENEEA. CDR3 protein: CASSFGRLWDGYTF. The DNA for the CDR3 is TGTGCCAGCAGCTTCGGGCGGCTCTGGGATGGCTACACCTTC.